This T cell receptor (beta chain) was observed in a study of technical replicates of blood from several donors. Germline V lookup: CDR1 DFQATT, CDR2 SNEGSKA (reference sequence). This CDR3 contains 11 residues. V lost 6 bases, J lost 4 bases, and 9 bases lay in between. In this sample, this clone turned up once. The data were produced by immunoSEQ multiplex PCR, yet TCRdb's version contains in-frame clones alone and is incomplete. The sample consists of about 62,000 clones, about 87% of them appearing once. The sequenced sample was PBMCs. V gene TRBV20-1 combines with J gene TRBJ1-2; D is uncertain. This clonotype originated in a human donor in good health. Some clones in this sample may be carry-over from other donors' samples. CDR3 region: CSAARSYGYTF. CDR3 coding DNA: TGCAGTGCGGCAAGGAGCTATGGCTACACCTTC.